This T cell receptor beta chain came from a study of read filtering for tumor transcriptome and immune sequencing. About the study: Mean patient age was roughly 66 years, range roughly 45 to 85; 16 to 20 male, some 14 female. R-ISS stage counts were 8 or 9 for I, more than 15 for II, 7 for III. Study-wide findings and caveats: The CD138-negative fraction was mixed bone marrow immune cells, not pure T cells.

This clonotype has a count of ten or more. What it binds is not known. Molecular barcoded adaptors covering alpha/delta and beta/gamma chains were used on approximately 400 ng RNA. TCRdb processed the reads anew with MiXCR; each CDR3 protein has one entry. The sample records roughly 130,000 distinct CDR3 sequences, about an eighth being singletons. Sample: a population of CD138-negative cells sorted from bone marrow. The TCR originated in a donor aged 40 or older with multiple myeloma.

CDR3 sequence: CASSLAVGAHTQYF. CDR3 coding DNA: TGCGCCAGCAGCTTGGCCGTGGGGGCCCATACGCAGTATTTT. V gene TRBV5-1 combines with J gene TRBJ2-3; D possibly corresponds to TRBD1 (6 bases). Trimming left V 0 bases short and J 7 bases short, with 12 bases between. The V gene's germline CDR1 is SGHRS and CDR2 YFSETQ. The length of the CDR3 is 14 residues.